A selection of T cell receptor beta chains follows, all from one sample in a study of CD8+ T cells in alopecia areata. The protocol was immunoSEQ multiplex PCR, while the TCRdb copy is restricted to in-frame clones and leaves out a portion. The sample lists 150,000 to 200,000 clones, roughly 50% occurring once. The material sequenced was CD4+ T cells sorted from blood. Source of these receptors: a human donor in good health. Each CDR3 is given with its conserved first and last residue. The D gene is left open where the match is weak. Size is stated for part of the rows, as once, few or many counts, or as a class when the clone is expanded.

v_gene	abundance	j_gene	d_gene	CDR3nt	CDR3aa
TRBV19	NA	TRBJ2-7	TRBD2	TGTGCCAGTAGTTCTTTAGCGGGAGCTTCCTACGAGCAGTACTTC	CASSSLAGASYEQYF
TRBV29-1	once	TRBJ1-2	NA	TGCAGCGTTCCTCACGACTCCCGCGGCGGTGGCTACACCTTC	CSVPHDSRGGGYTF
TRBV29-1	NA	TRBJ2-1	TRBD1	TGCAGCGCTGGGACAGGGGGCGACAATGAGCAGTTCTTC	CSAGTGGDNEQFF
TRBV29-1	NA	TRBJ2-3	NA	TGCAGCGTTGGACTAGTCGAGGGCACAGATACGCAGTATTTT	CSVGLVEGTDTQYF
TRBV7-2	once	TRBJ2-1	NA	TGTGCCAGCAGCCTCGGGTCAGCCATCAATGAGCAGTTCTTC	CASSLGSAINEQFF
TRBV5-6	NA	TRBJ2-3	NA	TGTGCCAGCAGCCTCGCGGTGGATTACACAGATACGCAGTATTTT	CASSLAVDYTDTQYF
TRBV28	NA	TRBJ2-6	NA	TGTGCCAGCAGTTTTGGCGCGTTGTCTGGGGCCAACGTCCTGACTTTC	CASSFGALSGANVLTF
TRBV6-5	few	TRBJ2-7	TRBD2	TGTGCCAGCAGTGAGCGGGAGCCCTTCGGGCAGTACTTC	CASSEREPFGQYF
TRBV9	few	TRBJ2-2	NA	TGTGCCAGCAGCGTAAGTTCCGGGGGACCTCCGAACACCGGGGAGCTGTTTTTT	CASSVSSGGPPNTGELFF
TRBV6-6	few	TRBJ2-3	TRBD2	TGTGCCAGCAGTAGGGGGACTAGTCCTAGCACAGATACGCAGTATTTT	CASSRGTSPSTDTQYF
TRBV9	few	TRBJ1-5	NA	TGTGCCAGCAGCGTAGCTTATTGGGGTCAGCCCCAGCATTTT	CASSVAYWGQPQHF
TRBV18	NA	TRBJ1-5	NA	TGTGCCAGCTCACCGGAACAGGGATCCTATCAGCCCCAGCATTTT	CASSPEQGSYQPQHF
TRBV30	NA	TRBJ2-5	TRBD1	TGTGCCTGGAGTGGGGACCGGGACAGGGGGCGAGAGACCCAGTACTTC	CAWSGDRDRGRETQYF
TRBV2	few	TRBJ2-7	TRBD2	TGTGCCAGCAGGACGGGACTAGCGGGAGGGCCCTTCTACGAGCAGTACTTC	CASRTGLAGGPFYEQYF
TRBV10-3	few	TRBJ2-5	NA	TGTGCCATCAGTGAGTCGAACCGGGGGATTATGCAAGAGACCCAGTACTTC	CAISESNRGIMQETQYF
TRBV7-3	few	TRBJ1-1	NA	TGTGCCAGCAGCTCCCAAGCCGGGGTCACTGAAGCTTTCTTT	CASSSQAGVTEAFF
TRBV29-1	NA	TRBJ2-7	TRBD1	TGCAGCGTTGGACAGGGTAGCGAGCAGTACTTC	CSVGQGSEQYF
TRBV5-1	many	TRBJ2-3	NA	TGCGCCAGCAGCATTGAGGGGTTGCGCACAGATACGCAGTATTTT	CASSIEGLRTDTQYF
TRBV5-1	NA	TRBJ2-7	TRBD2	TGCGCCAGCAGCTTATCGCCCGGGAGCGGGAACTACGAGCAGTACTTC	CASSLSPGSGNYEQYF
TRBV14	NA	TRBJ2-5	TRBD2	TGTGCCAGCAGCCAAGTAGGACTAGCCTGGGAGACCCAGTACTTC	CASSQVGLAWETQYF
TRBV11-2	NA	TRBJ2-6	NA	TGTGCCAGCAGCTTAACCGGGAGCTCTGGGGCCAACGTCCTGACTTTC	CASSLTGSSGANVLTF
TRBV18	NA	TRBJ1-2	NA	TGTGCCAGCTCACCCTCACAGGGCTACACCTTC	CASSPSQGYTF
TRBV30	NA	TRBJ2-1	NA	TGTGCCTGGAGTCGCCTGCAGGGGCGTGAGCAGTTCTTC	CAWSRLQGREQFF
TRBV6-5	NA	TRBJ2-7	NA	TGTGCCAGCAGACGACAGGCCTCCTACGAGCAGTACTTC	CASRRQASYEQYF
TRBV4-1	NA	TRBJ2-7	TRBD2	TGCGCCAGCAGCCAAGTGGGAGGGACCTACGAGCAGTACTTC	CASSQVGGTYEQYF
TRBV6-1	NA	TRBJ1-5	NA	TGTGCCAGCAGTGAAGCGGGGGGGTTTGGCAATCAGCCCCAGCATTTT	CASSEAGGFGNQPQHF
TRBV29-1	NA	TRBJ2-3	NA	TGCAGCACCCGGGGTAGCGGTGGCACAGATACGCAGTATTTT	CSTRGSGGTDTQYF
TRBV29-1	NA	TRBJ1-1	NA	TGCAGCGTTGATCAGGGTCTGAACACTGAAGCTTTCTTT	CSVDQGLNTEAFF
TRBV5-4	NA	TRBJ2-1	TRBD2	TGTGCCAGCAGCGGGACTAGCGGGGGAAACAGGTACAATGAGCAGTTCTTC	CASSGTSGGNRYNEQFF
TRBV9	NA	TRBJ2-3	TRBD1	TGTGCCAGCAACCGGGACAGGGACACAGATACGCAGTATTTT	CASNRDRDTDTQYF
TRBV11-2	NA	TRBJ2-2	NA	TGTGCCAGCAGCTTAGAGGGGCTCCGGGAGCTGTTTTTT	CASSLEGLRELFF
TRBV2	NA	TRBJ2-1	TRBD2	TGTGCCAGCACCCGAGCCCAAACTAGCGGGAGTGAGCAGTTCTTC	CASTRAQTSGSEQFF
TRBV29-1	few	TRBJ2-7	NA	TGCAGCGTGGGCACACCAAACTCCTACGAGCAGTACTTC	CSVGTPNSYEQYF